The sequence of this T cell receptor beta chain was determined in a study of regulatory T cells in long-lasting Graves disease. Time point meaning: newly diagnosed GD, antithyroid drugs for less than 3 months. Extracted RNA from PBMCs served as the source of the TCR library. CDR1 and CDR2 from the germline V gene are MNHEY and SMNVEV (reference sequence). Trimming pared 8 bases from V and 2 bases from J, leaving 7 bases between. The CDR3 has 12 amino acids. The sample holds a few counts of this clonotype. The antigen is unknown. Study-wide results and limits: Shared public clonotypes totalled approximately 3,000 in persistent patients, compared with about 960 in new patients. Preferential use of TRBV28, TRBJ1-2 and TRBJ2-5 was seen in persistent disease.

TCR beta libraries were built with iRepertoire HTBI primers and Arm-PCR of CDR3 regions. TCRdb re-analysed the multiplex PCR reads in MiXCR, keeping a single row per CDR3 protein. This sample has about 320,000 distinct CDR3 sequences, with over 15% found just once. V is TRBV27 and J is TRBJ1-5; D gene ambiguous. The source was peripheral blood mononuclear cells (PBMCs), collected at new diagnosis, from a patient treated with antithyroid drugs. This TCR was sampled from a female donor with Graves disease. The CDR3 DNA sequence: TGTGCCAGCGCCTCGGGCAATCAGCCCCAGCATTTT. Translation: CASASGNQPQHF.